The 21 T cell receptor beta chains listed next were all sequenced from one sample in a study of T and B cells in COVID-19 patients. Blood genomic DNA input for TRB amplification was about 240-550 ng. BIOMED2 TRB-A/B primer pools were used in multiplex TRB PCR. MiXCR, applied by TCRdb to the multiplex PCR reads, yields one record per CDR3 protein. The table lists some 6,300 distinct CDR3 sequences, about a third of them singletons. The sample consisted of blood. These receptors originate from a human donor with active COVID-19.

Only a few counts were recorded for this clonotype. The CDR3 region has the DNA TGTGCCAGCAGCTTAAACACGCGGGGAGAGACCCAGTACTTC. Translation: CASSLNTRGETQYF. J is TRBJ2-5 and V is TRBV7-9; the D gene is possibly TRBD2 (6 bases). Germline assignment: CDR1 SEHNR and CDR2 FQNEAQ (reference sequence). This CDR3 has 14 residues. Trimming removed 2 bases from V and 4 bases from J, with 11 bases in between.

A few counts support this clonotype. The chain joins TRBV19 to TRBJ2-3; 7 bases are a match to TRBD1. Germline CDR1 reads LNHDA; CDR2 reads SQIVND (reference sequence). Trimming cost V 6 bases and J 0 bases; bases outside gene matches: 6. CDR3 length equals 15 residues. The DNA of the CDR3 is TGTGCCAGTAGAGAGGGACAGCTTAGCACAGATACGCAGTATTTT. It yields the protein CASREGQLSTDTQYF.

This clonotype is medium-sized (0.01 to 0.1%) within its sample. This chain connects TRBV12-3 or TRBV12-4 to TRBJ2-3; D possibly matches TRBD1 or TRBD2 (5 bases each). CDR3 size: 15 residues. Trimming shortened V by 6 bases and J by 1 base, and 14 bases separated the two germline ends. CDR3 DNA sequence: TGTGCCAGCAGCTCAAACCGGGGCGGCACAGATACGCAGTATTTT. The encoded protein is CASSSNRGGTDTQYF.

This clonotype is medium-sized in the sample. The chain is built from TRBV19 and TRBJ2-1, with a tentative D call TRBD1 (6 bases). Germline V CDR1 and CDR2: LNHDA, SQIVND (reference sequence). The V gene lost 6 bases and the J gene lost 5 bases, with 8 bases spanning the gap. The CDR3 contains 12 residues. The CDR3 loop reads CASSDRNNEQFF. The CDR3 DNA reads TGTGCCAGTAGCGACAGGAACAATGAGCAGTTCTTC.

CDR3 sequence: CASSPPRGSGRGWQFF. For the CDR3, the DNA is TGTGCCAGCAGTCCTCCCCGGGGTAGCGGGAGAGGGTGGCAGTTCTTC. The chain recombines TRBV27 with TRBJ2-1, with 9 bases aligning to TRBD2. V shed 5 bases, J shed 12 bases, and the junction held 17 bases outside the gene matches. Germline CDR1 is MNHEY and CDR2 is SMNVEV (reference sequence). CDR3 length equals 16 residues.

For this clonotype: Possible read error: a much larger clone is one base away. DNA of the CDR3: TGTGCCAGCAGTTACACTAGCGGGAGCTACAATGAGCAGTACTTC. This codes for CASSYTSGSYNEQYF. The V call is TRBV6-2 or TRBV6-3, the J call TRBJ2-7; TRBD2 aligns across 11 bases. The V gene's germline CDR1 is MNHEY and CDR2 SVGEGT. The length of the CDR3 is 15 residues. Unmatched junction bases numbered 7, after V lost 2 bases and J lost 7 bases.

The V call is TRBV7-2, the J call TRBJ1-4, with D tentatively TRBD1 (5 bases). CDR1 and CDR2 from the germline V gene are SGHTA and FQGNSA. Deletions cut 1 base from V and 8 bases from J, with 5 bases between. The CDR3 spans 12 residues. CDR3 nucleotides: TGTGCCAGCAGCTTAGACAGGGAAAAACTGTTTTTT. Translation gives CASSLDREKLFF.

In this sample, this clonotype turned up a few times. This chain connects TRBV5-4 to TRBJ2-2; D is possibly TRBD1 (5 bases). The germline V and J ends were trimmed by 0 bases and 4 bases, with 10 bases remaining between them. CDR1 and CDR2 from the germline V gene are SGHNT and YYREEE (reference sequence). The CDR3 loop spans 15 amino acids. CDR3 in DNA: TGTGCCAGCAGCTTGGTTCAGGGTTCCACCGGGGAGCTGTTTTTT. Its protein product is CASSLVQGSTGELFF.

This clonotype ranks as medium-sized (0.01 to 0.1%). The rearrangement joins TRBV12-3 or TRBV12-4 to TRBJ2-2; D may be TRBD1 (5 bases). CDR3 length: 15 amino acids. Trimming removed 2 bases from V and 6 bases from J, with 13 bases in between. DNA of the CDR3: TGTGCCAGCAGTTTACAGGGCCAGTCGGCCGGGGAGCTGTTTTTT. Translated, it gives CASSLQGQSAGELFF.

The V and J genes are TRBV7-4 and TRBJ2-7, with a weak D call TRBD1 (6 bases). Germline-derived CDR1 and CDR2 are SGHVT and SQSDAQ. V shed 2 bases and J shed 7 bases, with 12 bases lying between them. This CDR3 is 13 amino acids long. CDR3 DNA sequence: TGTGCCAGCAGCTTACAGGGGCCGATAGAGCAGTACTTC. This encodes CASSLQGPIEQYF.

This clonotype is termed medium-sized. This rearrangement joins TRBV19 to TRBJ2-3; D is unclear. The V end was cut by 0 bases, the J end by 0 bases, with 7 bases between. CDR3 length: 15 residues. Per the germline V gene, CDR1 is LNHDA and CDR2 is SQIVND (reference sequence). In DNA, the CDR3 is TGTGCCAGTAGTATAGACGGCAGAAGCACAGATACGCAGTATTTT. As protein: CASSIDGRSTDTQYF.

The CDR3 DNA follows: TGTGCCAGTAATATGGAGGGGAGGGAGACCCAGTACTTC. Its translation is CASNMEGRETQYF. The chain carries TRBV19 and TRBJ2-5; maybe TRBD2 (6 bases). V dropped 7 bases and J dropped 5 bases, with 14 bases sitting between them. CDR1 is LNHDA, CDR2 SQIVND, per germline (reference sequence). The CDR3 covers 13 residues. Supplemented by reference TRBV19 and TRBJ2-5, the full variable domain reads DGGITQSPKYLFRKEGQNVTLSCEQNLNHDAMYWYRQDPGQGLRLIYYSQIVNDFQKGDIAEGYSVSREKKESFPLTVTSAQKNPTAFYLCASNMEGRETQYFGPGTRLLVL.

This chain uses TRBV19 with TRBJ1-1, with D perhaps TRBD1 (6 bases). Germline CDR1 is LNHDA and CDR2 is SQIVND (reference sequence). This CDR3 is 15 amino acids long. Trimming took off 7 bases at V and 6 bases at J, with 21 bases between the two ends. The CDR3 here is CASTTWGAQVPEAFF. For the CDR3, the DNA is TGTGCCAGTACCACATGGGGGGCGCAGGTCCCTGAAGCTTTCTTT.

The chain employs TRBV19 and TRBJ1-1; D unresolved. Germline assignment: CDR1 LNHDA and CDR2 SQIVND (reference sequence). V was pared by 2 bases and J by 0 bases, with 7 bases between. The CDR3 totals 14 residues. CDR3 residues: CASSINSLNTEAFF. Written as DNA, the CDR3 is TGTGCCAGTAGTATAAACAGCTTGAACACTGAAGCTTTCTTT.

This clonotype was detected only a few times. The chain carries TRBV20-1 and TRBJ1-5; D perhaps matches TRBD1 (5 bases). V was trimmed by 5 bases and J by 3 bases, leaving 14 bases between them. The CDR3 contains 14 residues. The germline V gene encodes CDR1 DFQATT and CDR2 SNEGSKA (reference sequence). The CDR3 coding sequence is TGCAGTGCTCTCTCGACAGACTCCAATCAGCCCCAGCATTTT. Protein product: CSALSTDSNQPQHF.

Relative to its sample, this clonotype is medium-sized. J is TRBJ2-1 and V is TRBV12-3 or TRBV12-4; D possibly corresponds to TRBD1 (6 bases). V dropped 5 bases and J dropped 7 bases, with 9 bases sitting between them. This CDR3 spans 12 amino acids. The CDR3 DNA follows: TGTGCCAGCAGTAACAGGGAGAATGAGCAGTTCTTC. Its translation: CASSNRENEQFF.

This clonotype was seen a handful of times. The chain employs TRBV27 and TRBJ2-5; weak D call: TRBD1 (6 bases). This CDR3 comprises 12 residues. CDR1 MNHEY and CDR2 SMNVEV come from the germline V gene (reference sequence). The V gene lost 3 bases and the J gene lost 5 bases, with 7 bases spanning the gap. The CDR3: CASSLRGETQYF. CDR3 bases: TGTGCCAGCAGTTTGAGGGGGGAGACCCAGTACTTC.

The table lists this clonotype with a few counts. The chain is built from TRBV6-2 or TRBV6-3 and TRBJ2-5, with 8 bases lining up with TRBD2. V shed 2 bases, J shed 4 bases, and the junction held 3 bases outside the gene matches. This CDR3 region has 14 residues. The germline V gene has CDR1 MNHEY and CDR2 SVGEGT. This CDR3 is CASSYRGGLETQYF. CDR3 sequence (DNA): TGTGCCAGCAGTTACCGGGGGGGCTTAGAGACCCAGTACTTC.

By sample share, this clonotype is medium-sized (0.01 to 0.1%). This sequence joins TRBV27 and TRBJ2-7; D might be TRBD1 (5 bases). The germline CDR1 and CDR2 sequences are MNHEY and SMNVEV (reference sequence). The CDR3 runs to 14 residues. The V gene lost 0 bases and the J gene lost 5 bases, with 11 bases spanning the gap. CDR3 nucleotides: TGTGCCAGCAGTTTATCAGCAGGGCCAAACGAGCAGTACTTC. This codes for CASSLSAGPNEQYF.

In this sample, this clonotype turned up a few times. The chain couples TRBV6-5 to TRBJ1-2; 8 nucleotides agree with TRBD1. CDR1 MNHEY and CDR2 SVGAGI come from the germline V gene. The J segment lost 3 bases and the V segment lost 5 bases, leaving 2 bases of the junction unmatched. The length of the CDR3 is 13 residues. CDR3 coding DNA: TGTGCCAGCAGTGAACAGGGGGACTATGGCTACACCTTC. Translation gives CASSEQGDYGYTF.

In its sample, this clonotype was seen a few times. The chain combines TRBV5-6 with TRBJ2-3; tentatively, D is TRBD2 (5 bases). V was cut by 4 bases and J by 5 bases, with 17 bases left in between. Per the germline V gene, CDR1 is SGHDT and CDR2 is YYEEEE. The CDR3 is 15 amino acids. This CDR3 is CASSSESGTGDTQYF. DNA of the CDR3: TGTGCCAGCAGCAGTGAGTCGGGAACTGGAGATACGCAGTATTTT.